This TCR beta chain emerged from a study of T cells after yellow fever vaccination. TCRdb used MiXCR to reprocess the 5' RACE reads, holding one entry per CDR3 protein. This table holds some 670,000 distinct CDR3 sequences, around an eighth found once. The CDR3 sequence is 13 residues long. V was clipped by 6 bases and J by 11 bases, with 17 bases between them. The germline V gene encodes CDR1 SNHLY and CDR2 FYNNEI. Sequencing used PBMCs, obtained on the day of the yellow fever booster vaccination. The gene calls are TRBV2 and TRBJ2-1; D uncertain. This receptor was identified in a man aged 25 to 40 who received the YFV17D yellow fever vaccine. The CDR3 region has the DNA TGTGCCAGCAGCGATCCACGGCTAGATCAGCAGTTCTTC. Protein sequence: CASSDPRLDQQFF.